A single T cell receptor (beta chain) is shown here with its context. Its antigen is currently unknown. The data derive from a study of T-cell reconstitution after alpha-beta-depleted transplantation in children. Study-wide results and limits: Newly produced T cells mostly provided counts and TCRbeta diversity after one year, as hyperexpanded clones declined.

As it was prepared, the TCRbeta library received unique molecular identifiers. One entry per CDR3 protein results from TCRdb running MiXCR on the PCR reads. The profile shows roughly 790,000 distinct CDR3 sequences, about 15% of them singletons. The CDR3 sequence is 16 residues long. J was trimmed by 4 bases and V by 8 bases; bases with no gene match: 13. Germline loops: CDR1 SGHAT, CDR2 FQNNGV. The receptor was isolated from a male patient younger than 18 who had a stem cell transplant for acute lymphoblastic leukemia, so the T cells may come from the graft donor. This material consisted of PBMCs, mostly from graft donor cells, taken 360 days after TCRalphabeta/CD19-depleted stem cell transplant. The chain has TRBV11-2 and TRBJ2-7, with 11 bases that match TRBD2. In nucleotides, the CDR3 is TGTGCCAGCCGTCCTACGGCTAGCGGGAGGTCGTACGAGCAGTACTTC. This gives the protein CASRPTASGRSYEQYF.